These 18 T cell receptor beta chains were all obtained from the same sample, sequenced in a study of Graves' ophthalmopathy and Graves' hyperthyroidism. RNA served as the template for amplifying TCR beta CDR3 regions. HTBI primers were used in a first-round RT-PCR, which preceded a second-round multiplex PCR. TCRdb reprocessed the multiplex PCR reads with MiXCR, giving one entry per CDR3 protein. The sample consists of just over 400,000 distinct CDR3 sequences, under 25% of them appearing once. Specimen: peripheral blood. These receptors were collected from a woman between 18 and 29 years old with stable Graves' hyperthyroidism.

This clonotype has only a few counts. A much larger clone sits a single nucleotide away, making a read error possible. The rearrangement links TRBV28 to TRBJ1-2, with D uncertain. Trimming left V 7 bases short and J 6 bases short, with 9 bases between. Germline CDR1 and CDR2: MDHEN and SYDVKM. CDR3 length equals 11 residues. This CDR3 is CASTSYHGYTF. The CDR3 region has the DNA TGTGCCAGCACTTCATACCATGGCTACACCTTC.

This clonotype was seen ten or more times. This chain connects TRBV28 to TRBJ1-2; D gene ambiguous. There are 12 residues in the CDR3. Per germline, CDR1 MDHEN and CDR2 SYDVKM. The V end lost 3 bases, the J end lost 4 bases, and 6 bases lay between the germline ends. The CDR3 loop reads CASSFGSYGYTF. For the CDR3, the DNA is TGTGCCAGCAGTTTCGGGAGCTATGGCTACACCTTC.

V and J are TRBV5-1 and TRBJ1-5; tentatively, D is TRBD1 (5 bases). Trimming pared 0 bases from V and 0 bases from J, leaving 10 bases between. The CDR3 runs 16 residues. Germline lookup yields CDR1 SGHRS and CDR2 YFSETQ. CDR3 protein: CASSLGEGYSNQPQHF. The CDR3 coding sequence is TGCGCCAGCAGCTTGGGTGAGGGGTATAGCAATCAGCCCCAGCATTTT.

This clonotype has a count of ten or more. CDR3 DNA sequence: TGTGCCAGCAGCTCCCCGAGCGCTCGGGGTAATTCACCCCTCCACTTT. Its protein is CASSSPSARGNSPLHF. The gene calls are TRBV7-2 and TRBJ1-6; D ambiguous. Germline CDR1 and CDR2: SGHTA and FQGNSA. V gave up 4 bases and J gave up 6 bases, with 16 bases separating them. CDR3 length: 16 amino acids.

The sample holds many counts of this clonotype. This sequence joins TRBV10-1 and TRBJ1-5, with a possible D match to TRBD1 (5 bases). Germline CDR1 WNHNN, CDR2 SYGVQD (reference sequence). Between the trimmed V and J ends, which lost 10 bases and 9 bases, there was a span of 16 bases. The CDR3 totals 12 residues. The CDR3 loop reads CAIPRGGRPQHF. DNA for the CDR3: TGCGCCATCCCCCGGGGGGGAAGGCCCCAGCATTTT.

This clonotype was seen at least ten times. This chain links TRBV6-5 with TRBJ1-2, with TRBD1 identical over 7 bases. Germline assignment: CDR1 MNHEY and CDR2 SVGAGI. With V trimmed by 10 bases and J by 7 bases, 21 bases remained unmatched. The length of the CDR3 is 16 residues. CDR3 in amino acids: CATTLWNQGGRSGYTF. The CDR3 nucleotides read TGTGCCACCACGTTATGGAATCAGGGGGGTCGCTCTGGCTACACCTTC.

The chain carries TRBV6-1 and TRBJ2-5; 10 bases line up with TRBD2. Germline V gene sequence: CDR1 MNHNS, CDR2 SASEGT. The CDR3 contains 17 residues. The V segment lost 8 bases and the J segment 3 bases; nucleotides outside the gene matches: 15. CDR3 protein: CASQRRPGLAPKETQYF. In DNA form, the CDR3 reads TGTGCCAGCCAAAGGAGACCGGGACTAGCGCCTAAAGAGACCCAGTACTTC.

In its sample, this clonotype was seen many times. Germline is not matched at one junction end, which may reflect a read error. The chain carries TRBV6-1 and TRBJ2-7; tentative D call: TRBD1 (5 bases). This CDR3 contains 9 residues. Germline lookup yields CDR1 MNHNS and CDR2 SASEGT. The CDR3 bases are TGTGCCAGCAGAGACCCAGGGTGCTTC. This sequence encodes CASRDPGCF.

The rearrangement links TRBV7-2 to TRBJ2-6; 7 bases are shared with TRBD1. The germline gives CDR1 SGHTA, CDR2 FQGNSA. V dropped 5 bases and J dropped 0; count of bases not matched to a gene: 16. The CDR3 sequence is 20 residues long. The CDR3 is CASSTTLSGTVVSGANVLTF. For the CDR3, the DNA is TGTGCCAGCAGCACGACGCTCTCCGGGACAGTGGTCTCTGGGGCCAACGTCCTGACTTTC.

V gene TRBV4-1 combines with J gene TRBJ2-5; 10 nucleotides align to TRBD1. CDR3 length equals 18 residues. Germline lookup yields CDR1 MGHRA and CDR2 YSYEKL. Trimming took 2 bases from V and 2 from J; bases not matched to a gene: 11. CDR3 amino acids: CASSQTPGTGAFQETQYF. The CDR3 DNA follows: TGCGCCAGCAGCCAAACTCCGGGGACAGGGGCTTTTCAAGAGACCCAGTACTTC.

The sample holds many counts of this clonotype. CDR3 nucleotides: TGTGCCAGCAGCCAACGCCTAGCGGACTCCTCCTACGAGCAGTACTTC. As protein: CASSQRLADSSYEQYF. This chain links TRBV3-1 with TRBJ2-7; 7 bases align to TRBD2. The V gene end was trimmed by 2 bases and the J gene end by 0 bases; junction bases not matched to a gene: 7. The CDR3 runs to 16 residues. The germline CDR1 and CDR2 sequences are LGHDT and YNNKEL (reference sequence).

The chain has TRBV20-1 and TRBJ1-6; 9 positions agree with TRBD1. Germline V gene lookup returns CDR1 DFQATT and CDR2 SNEGSKA (reference sequence). The V gene end was trimmed by 6 bases and the J gene end by 1 base; junction bases not matched to a gene: 4. The CDR3 contains 15 residues. CDR3 region: CSARQGGSYNSPLHF. The CDR3 coding sequence is TGCAGTGCGCGACAGGGGGGGTCCTATAATTCACCCCTCCACTTT.

This clonotype was picked up many times. The chain has TRBV20-1 and TRBJ1-1, with 9 positions matching TRBD1. J gave up 3 bases and V 6 bases, and 5 bases lay outside the gene matches. Germline assignment: CDR1 DFQATT and CDR2 SNEGSKA (reference sequence). The CDR3 extends over 13 amino acids. The CDR3 sequence: CSAGTGWDTEAFF. Written as DNA, the CDR3 is TGCAGTGCGGGGACAGGGTGGGACACTGAAGCTTTCTTT.

The table lists this clonotype with many counts. The V gene is TRBV7-2, the J gene TRBJ2-2, with D maybe TRBD2 (6 bases). Germline-derived CDR1 and CDR2 are SGHTA and FQGNSA. V was trimmed by 3 bases and J by 2 bases, leaving 13 bases between them. The CDR3 runs 16 residues. CDR3 bases: TGTGCCAGCAGCTTTTTTTCTAGCGCAAACACCGGGGAGCTGTTTTTT. Residues: CASSFFSSANTGELFF.

The genes are TRBV6-1 and TRBJ1-3; unclear D gene. The CDR3 is 13 amino acids. The V gene lost 4 bases and the J gene lost 4 bases, with 8 bases spanning the gap. CDR1 and CDR2 (germline): MNHNS, SASEGT. For the CDR3, the DNA is TGTGCCAGCAGTGGTTCGAGAGGAAACACCATATATTTT. Residues: CASSGSRGNTIYF.

This CDR3 reads CASSEHSGAHTGELFF. The CDR3 DNA follows: TGCGCCAGCAGTGAGCACTCCGGGGCGCACACCGGGGAGCTGTTTTTT. This chain links TRBV10-1 with TRBJ2-2; perhaps D is TRBD1 or TRBD2 (5 bases each). V was cut by 2 bases and J by 3 bases, with 13 bases left in between. The CDR3 sequence is 16 residues long. Germline loops: CDR1 WNHNN, CDR2 SYGVQD (reference sequence).

This clonotype has a count of ten or more. This sequence joins TRBV6-1 and TRBJ1-1; 7 bases are shared with TRBD1. This CDR3 contains 14 residues. Germline V lookup: CDR1 MNHNS, CDR2 SASEGT. V was clipped by 6 bases and J by 8 bases; unmatched bases: 12. DNA of the CDR3: TGTGCCAGCAGAGCTGGGACAGCCTACCTAGAAGCTTTCTTT. This encodes CASRAGTAYLEAFF.

This clonotype occurred many times. The genes are TRBV6-2 or TRBV6-3 and TRBJ1-5; 8 bases map to TRBD1. CDR3 length: 14 amino acids. With V trimmed by 6 bases and J by 5 bases, 6 bases remained unmatched. Germline V CDR1 and CDR2: MNHEY, SVGEGT. In DNA form, the CDR3 reads TGTGCCAGCAGCCTGACAGGGGACTATCAGCCCCAGCATTTT. Protein: CASSLTGDYQPQHF.